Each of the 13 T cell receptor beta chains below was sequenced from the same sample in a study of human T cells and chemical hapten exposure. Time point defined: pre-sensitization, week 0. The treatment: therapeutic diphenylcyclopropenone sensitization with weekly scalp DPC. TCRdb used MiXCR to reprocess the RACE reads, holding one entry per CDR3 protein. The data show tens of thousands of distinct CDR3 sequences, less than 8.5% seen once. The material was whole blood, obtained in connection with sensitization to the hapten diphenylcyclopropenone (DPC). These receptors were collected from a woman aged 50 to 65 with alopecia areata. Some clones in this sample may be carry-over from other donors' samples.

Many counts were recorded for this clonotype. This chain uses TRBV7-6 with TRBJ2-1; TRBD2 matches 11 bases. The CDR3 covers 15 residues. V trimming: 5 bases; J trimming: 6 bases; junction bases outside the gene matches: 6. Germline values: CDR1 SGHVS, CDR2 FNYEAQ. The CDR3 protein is CASSPLAGGRNEQFF. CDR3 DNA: TGTGCCAGCAGCCCCTTAGCGGGAGGGCGCAATGAGCAGTTCTTC.

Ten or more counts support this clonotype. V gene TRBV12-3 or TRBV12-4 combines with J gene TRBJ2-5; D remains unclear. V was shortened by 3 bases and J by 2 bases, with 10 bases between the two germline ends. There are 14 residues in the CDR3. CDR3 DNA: TGTGCCAGCAGTTTTCAGAGACTTCAAGAGACCCAGTACTTC. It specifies CASSFQRLQETQYF.

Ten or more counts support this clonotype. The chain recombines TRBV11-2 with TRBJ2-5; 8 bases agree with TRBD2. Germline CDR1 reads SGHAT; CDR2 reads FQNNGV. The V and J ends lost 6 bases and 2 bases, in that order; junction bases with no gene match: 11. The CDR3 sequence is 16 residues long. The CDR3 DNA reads TGTGCCAGCAGACCTTCGTTAGTAGCGGGGCAAGAGACCCAGTACTTC. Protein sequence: CASRPSLVAGQETQYF.

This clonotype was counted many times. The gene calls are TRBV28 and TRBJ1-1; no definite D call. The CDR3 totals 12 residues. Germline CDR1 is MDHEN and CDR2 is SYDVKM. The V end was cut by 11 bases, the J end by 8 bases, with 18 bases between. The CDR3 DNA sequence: TGTGCCTCGCGGGAGGGTAGGAAAGAAGCTTTCTTT. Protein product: CASREGRKEAFF.

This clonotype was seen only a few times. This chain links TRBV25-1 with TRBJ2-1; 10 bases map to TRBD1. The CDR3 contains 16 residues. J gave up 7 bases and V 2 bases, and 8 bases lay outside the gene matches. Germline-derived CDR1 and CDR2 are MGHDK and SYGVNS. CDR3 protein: CASSERFGTGVNEQFF. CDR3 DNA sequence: TGTGCCAGCAGTGAAAGGTTTGGGACAGGGGTGAATGAGCAGTTCTTC.

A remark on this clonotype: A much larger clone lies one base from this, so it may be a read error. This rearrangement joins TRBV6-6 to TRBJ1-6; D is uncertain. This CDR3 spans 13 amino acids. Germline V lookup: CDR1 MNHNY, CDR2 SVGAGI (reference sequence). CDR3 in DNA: TGTGCCAGCAGTTACAGGGTGGCTTCACCCCTCCGCTTT. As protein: CASSYRVASPLRF.

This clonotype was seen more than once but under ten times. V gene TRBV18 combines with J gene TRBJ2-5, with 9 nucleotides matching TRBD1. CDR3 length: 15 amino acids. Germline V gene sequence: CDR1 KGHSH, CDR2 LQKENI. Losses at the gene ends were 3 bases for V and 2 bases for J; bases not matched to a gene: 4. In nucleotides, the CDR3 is TGTGCCAGCTCACCTGGACAGGGGATTCAAGAGACCCAGTACTTC. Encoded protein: CASSPGQGIQETQYF.

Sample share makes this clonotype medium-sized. The chain's CDR3 is CSARDIRDGNTIYF. The CDR3 nucleotides read TGCAGTGCAAGGGACATTCGGGACGGAAACACCATATATTTT. The rearrangement links TRBV20-1 to TRBJ1-3; tentatively, D is TRBD1 (6 bases). Trimming took 6 bases from V and 4 from J, leaving 16 bases between them. In germline, CDR1 is DFQATT, CDR2 SNEGSKA (reference sequence). CDR3 length: 14 residues.

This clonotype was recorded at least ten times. CDR3: CASSPTGVLGSPLHF. The CDR3 bases are TGTGCCAGCAGCCCGACAGGAGTCCTTGGTTCACCCCTCCACTTT. The chain employs TRBV3-1 and TRBJ1-6; D perhaps matches TRBD1 (6 bases). The CDR3 has 15 residues. V was shortened by 4 bases and J by 9 bases, with 16 bases between the two germline ends. Germline CDR1 LGHDT, CDR2 YNNKEL (reference sequence).

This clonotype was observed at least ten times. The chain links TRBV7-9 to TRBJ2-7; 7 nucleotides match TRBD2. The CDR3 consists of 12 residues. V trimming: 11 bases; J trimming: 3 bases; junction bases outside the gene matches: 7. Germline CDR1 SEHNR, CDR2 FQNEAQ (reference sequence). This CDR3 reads CAGGDYHYEQYF. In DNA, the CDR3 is TGTGCCGGAGGGGACTATCACTACGAGCAGTACTTC.

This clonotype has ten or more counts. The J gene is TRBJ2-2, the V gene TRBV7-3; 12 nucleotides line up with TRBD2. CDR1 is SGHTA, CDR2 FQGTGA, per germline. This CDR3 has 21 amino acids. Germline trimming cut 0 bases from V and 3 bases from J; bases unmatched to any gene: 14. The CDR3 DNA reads TGTGCCAGCAGCTTAACAGGGGAACTAGCGGGAGGTGCGGGCGACACCGGGGAGCTGTTTTTT. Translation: CASSLTGELAGGAGDTGELFF.

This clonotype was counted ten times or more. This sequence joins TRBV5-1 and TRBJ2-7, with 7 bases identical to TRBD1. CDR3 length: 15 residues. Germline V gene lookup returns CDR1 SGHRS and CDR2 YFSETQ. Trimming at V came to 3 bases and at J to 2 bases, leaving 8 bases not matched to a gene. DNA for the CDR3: TGCGCCAGCAGCTCCCGGCCGGGACAGACCTACGAGCAGTACTTC. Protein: CASSSRPGQTYEQYF.

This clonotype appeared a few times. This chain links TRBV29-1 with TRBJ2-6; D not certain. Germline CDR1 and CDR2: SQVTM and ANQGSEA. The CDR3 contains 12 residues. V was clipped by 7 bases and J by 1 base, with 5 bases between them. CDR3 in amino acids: CSAQSGANVLTF. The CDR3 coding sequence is TGCAGCGCGCAATCTGGGGCCAACGTCCTGACTTTC.